Each of the 25 T cell receptor beta chains below was sequenced from the same sample in a study of T-cell reconstitution after alpha-beta-depleted transplantation in children (dated by TCRdb to 2016 to 2018). The sample's treatment or condition, from its label and the paper: allogeneic hematopoietic cell transplantation with graft depleted of TCRalphabeta T cells and CD19 B cells. The library was obtained by PCR. Sequencing used an Illumina HiSeq 2500. TCR library preparation used molecular barcoding, with unique molecular identifiers applied to normalize quantification of the TCRbeta repertoire. TCRdb redid the processing of the public reads, applying fastp at Q25 and MiXCR, and retained in-frame beta chains. Under each unique CDR3 protein, matching rows form one entry showing the most common genes and DNA. For this sample the table gives hundreds of thousands of distinct CDR3 sequences, of which 10% to 15% were detected only once. About 2.2% of the sample is held by the ten biggest clonotypes.

The source material was PBMCs, mostly from graft donor cells, sampled 360 days after TCRalphabeta/CD19-depleted stem cell transplant. The receptors were sampled from a male patient between 5 and 17 years old who had a stem cell transplant for acute myeloid leukemia, so the T cells may come from the graft donor.

This clonotype has only a few counts. CDR3 DNA: TGTGCCACCAGTGACAGGCGGGTCCAAGAGACCCAGTACTTC. Translated, it gives CATSDRRVQETQYF. The chain uses TRBV24-1 and TRBJ2-5, with D possibly TRBD2 on 5 matching bases. Trimming took 4 bases from V and 1 from J, leaving 9 bases between them. CDR3 length equals 14 residues. Germline V gene sequence: CDR1 KGHDR, CDR2 SFDVKD.

This chain uses TRBV11-2 with TRBJ2-1; 7 nucleotides align to TRBD1. Unmatched junction bases numbered 9, after V lost 5 bases and J lost 2 bases. Looked up from germline, CDR1 is SGHAT and CDR2 is FQNNGV. The CDR3 totals 16 residues. The chain's CDR3 is CASSRRMTGTYNEQFF. The CDR3 nucleotides are TGTGCCAGCAGCCGTAGGATGACAGGGACCTACAATGAGCAGTTCTTC. Filled out from reference TRBV11-2 and TRBJ2-1, the complete variable domain reads EAGVAQSPRYKIIEKRQSVAFWCNPISGHATLYWYQQILGQGPKLLIQFQNNGVVDDSQLPKDRFSAERLKGVDSTLKIQPAKLEDSAVYLCASSRRMTGTYNEQFFGPGTRLTVL.

In this sample, this clonotype turned up a few times. The rearrangement links TRBV27 to TRBJ2-5; 12 bases match TRBD2. J was trimmed by 5 bases and V by 0 bases; bases with no gene match: 10. The CDR3 is 18 amino acids. Germline lookup yields CDR1 MNHEY and CDR2 SMNVEV (reference sequence). The CDR3 region has the DNA TGTGCCAGCAGTTTATCGAGGCTAGCGGGAGGGGCTAGGGAGACCCAGTACTTC. Translation: CASSLSRLAGGARETQYF.

There are a few counts of this clonotype. The chain uses TRBV20-1 and TRBJ2-5; D may be TRBD2 (5 bases). Per germline, CDR1 DFQATT and CDR2 SNEGSKA (reference sequence). The CDR3 spans 14 residues. Trimming left V 3 bases short and J 0 bases short, with 11 bases between. As DNA, the CDR3 is TGCAGTGCTAGGAGGGCTAGCTACCAAGAGACCCAGTACTTC. Translated, it gives CSARRASYQETQYF.

This clonotype has at least ten counts. This rearrangement joins TRBV28 to TRBJ2-7, with 10 bases lining up with TRBD2. Germline V CDR1 and CDR2: MDHEN, SYDVKM. The ends lost 10 bases at V and 3 bases at J; junction bases unmatched: 0. The CDR3 extends over 11 amino acids. The CDR3 loop reads CATSGGYEQYF. The DNA of the CDR3 is TGTGCCACTAGCGGGGGCTACGAGCAGTACTTC.

V usage is TRBV4-3 and J usage is TRBJ2-1; TRBD1 matches 8 bases. The CDR3 spans 15 residues. CDR1 is LGHNA, CDR2 YSLEER, per germline. J gave up 6 bases and V 8 bases, and 12 bases lay outside the gene matches. CDR3 residues: CASAPGTGRGNEQFF. The CDR3 region has the DNA TGCGCCAGCGCCCCCGGGACAGGAAGGGGCAATGAGCAGTTCTTC.

The table lists this clonotype with many counts. The CDR3 DNA reads TGCAGTGCCAGGGGGATAGGTGCTACTTTCTACGAGCAGTACTTC. Translation gives CSARGIGATFYEQYF. The chain couples TRBV20-1 to TRBJ2-7; 7 positions match TRBD1. Trimming cost V 6 bases and J 3 bases; bases outside gene matches: 14. This CDR3 has 15 residues. Germline assignment: CDR1 DFQATT and CDR2 SNEGSKA (reference sequence).

This clonotype has more than one count but fewer than ten. The CDR3 DNA follows: TGTGCCAGCAGCCAAGACCCTACTACCTACGAGCAGTACTTC. Translated: CASSQDPTTYEQYF. The chain combines TRBV3-1 with TRBJ2-7; D gene uncertain. The CDR3 contains 14 residues. The V end lost 0 bases, the J end lost 2 bases, and 8 bases lay between the germline ends. Germline V lookup: CDR1 LGHDT, CDR2 YNNKEL (reference sequence).

The chain couples TRBV6-2 or TRBV6-3 to TRBJ2-7; D is ambiguous. Trimming shortened V by 8 bases and J by 0 bases, and 17 bases separated the two germline ends. Germline loops: CDR1 MNHEY, CDR2 SVGEGT. The CDR3 runs to 15 residues. The CDR3 protein is CASGRLVGPSYEQYF. The CDR3 coding sequence is TGTGCCAGCGGACGCCTAGTTGGTCCCTCCTACGAGCAGTACTTC.

This rearrangement joins TRBV5-5 to TRBJ2-5; D is unresolved. The CDR3 is made up of 12 amino acids. V was clipped by 2 bases and J by 9 bases, with 11 bases between them. Germline CDR1 is SGHKS and CDR2 is YYEKEE (reference sequence). CDR3 sequence reads: CASSFRPPAQYF. The CDR3 bases are TGTGCCAGCAGCTTCCGGCCCCCGGCCCAGTACTTC.

This clonotype was counted only a few times. The rearrangement uses TRBV14 and TRBJ1-1; no reliable D call. This CDR3 has 13 amino acids. The germline gives CDR1 SGHDN, CDR2 FVKESK. Trimming pared 4 bases from V and 1 base from J, leaving 7 bases between. The CDR3 DNA is TGTGCCAGCAGCCCTCACTCGAACACTGAAGCTTTCTTT. Translated: CASSPHSNTEAFF.

The sample holds many counts of this clonotype. The genes are TRBV14 and TRBJ2-1; TRBD2 aligns across 8 bases. V trimming: 3 bases; J trimming: 6 bases; junction bases outside the gene matches: 10. Germline values: CDR1 SGHDN, CDR2 FVKESK. CDR3 length equals 16 residues. CDR3 coding DNA: TGTGCCAGCAGCCACAATAGGATAGCGGGACTCAATGAGCAGTTCTTC. Residues: CASSHNRIAGLNEQFF. The whole variable domain, remainder taken from reference TRBV14 and TRBJ2-1, is EAGVTQFPSHSVIEKGQTVTLRCDPISGHDNLYWYRRVMGKEIKFLLHFVKESKQDESGMPNNRFLAERTGGTYSTLKVQPAELEDSGVYFCASSHNRIAGLNEQFFGPGTRLTVL.

This clonotype was observed many times. V usage is TRBV25-1 and J usage is TRBJ2-7; 10 nucleotides align to TRBD2. J gave up 4 bases and V 5 bases, and 8 bases lay outside the gene matches. The CDR3 consists of 15 residues. Germline lookup yields CDR1 MGHDK and CDR2 SYGVNS. The chain's CDR3 is CASSPAGGGWYEQYF. CDR3 in DNA: TGTGCCAGCAGTCCAGCGGGAGGGGGTTGGTACGAGCAGTACTTC.

The chain recombines TRBV19 with TRBJ2-7, with 15 bases matching TRBD2. V gave up 5 bases and J gave up 5 bases; unmatched junction bases: 7. Per the germline V gene, CDR1 is LNHDA and CDR2 is SQIVND (reference sequence). The CDR3 loop spans 16 amino acids. The CDR3 sequence is CASSGPGLAGGDEQYF. The CDR3 DNA sequence: TGTGCCAGTAGTGGACCGGGACTAGCGGGAGGCGACGAGCAGTACTTC.

The chain is built from TRBV25-1 and TRBJ2-7, with 8 bases aligning to TRBD1. J was trimmed by 1 base and V by 4 bases; bases with no gene match: 3. Germline CDR1 MGHDK, CDR2 SYGVNS. The CDR3 is 14 amino acids. The DNA for the CDR3 is TGTGCCAGCAGTGGGTGGACAGGGTCCTACGAGCAGTACTTC. Its protein is CASSGWTGSYEQYF.

This rearrangement joins TRBV5-1 to TRBJ2-5; D is uncertain. Germline V gene sequence: CDR1 SGHRS, CDR2 YFSETQ. CDR3 length equals 13 residues. Trimming removed 2 bases from V and 5 bases from J, with 10 bases in between. CDR3 DNA: TGCGCCAGCAGCTTCGAGTCTTGGGAGACCCAGTACTTC. Encoded protein: CASSFESWETQYF.

This clonotype occurred a few times. The chain uses TRBV29-1 and TRBJ2-7; D is unresolved. With 4 bases removed from V and 1 base from J, the gap between germline ends came to 11 bases. The CDR3 spans 13 residues. Germline lookup yields CDR1 SQVTM and CDR2 ANQGSEA. The CDR3 reads CSVGHRLSYEQYF. DNA of the CDR3: TGCAGCGTTGGGCATAGGCTATCCTACGAGCAGTACTTC.

The rearrangement uses TRBV7-1 and TRBJ2-5; possibly TRBD2 for D (5 bases). TRBV7-1 is an ORF, with its function uncertain. The CDR3 runs to 13 residues. The V end lost 5 bases, the J end lost 5 bases, and 12 bases lay between the germline ends. The CDR3 here is CASSTRGLETQYF. The CDR3 bases are TGTGCCAGCAGCACCCGGGGATTGGAGACCCAGTACTTC.

This clonotype has only a few counts. This chain links TRBV12-3 or TRBV12-4 with TRBJ2-7, with D perhaps TRBD1 or TRBD2 (5 bases each). Trimming pared 6 bases from V and 5 bases from J, leaving 14 bases between. This CDR3 is 13 amino acids long. CDR3 residues: CASRRGAFDEQYF. CDR3 coding DNA: TGTGCCAGCAGGAGAGGGGCGTTCGACGAGCAGTACTTC.

This clonotype was seen more than once but under ten times. The CDR3 DNA reads TGTGCCAGCACCCCGAAGTCAAATACGCAGTATTTT. This sequence encodes CASTPKSNTQYF. The chain combines TRBV11-2 with TRBJ2-3; no reliable D call. The germline V gene has CDR1 SGHAT and CDR2 FQNNGV. V was pared by 7 bases and J by 7 bases, with 12 bases between. This CDR3 has 12 residues.

This clonotype has more than one count but fewer than ten. CDR3: CASSQLGGLDEQYF. DNA of the CDR3: TGTGCCAGCAGCCAATTGGGGGGGCTGGACGAGCAGTACTTC. The gene calls are TRBV3-1 and TRBJ2-7; possible D gene TRBD2, 7 bases. This CDR3 spans 14 amino acids. The ends were cut back, 2 bases at V and 5 bases at J, with 13 bases in the middle. Germline V lookup: CDR1 LGHDT, CDR2 YNNKEL (reference sequence).

The chain carries TRBV5-4 and TRBJ2-1; 7 positions agree with TRBD2. V dropped 4 bases and J dropped 5; count of bases not matched to a gene: 12. Germline CDR1 reads SGHNT; CDR2 reads YYREEE (reference sequence). The CDR3 totals 16 residues. The CDR3 loop reads CASSRYVRLADNEQFF. The CDR3 DNA reads as TGTGCCAGCAGCCGATACGTCCGGCTAGCGGACAATGAGCAGTTCTTC.

This clonotype showed up just a few times. The genes are TRBV6-5 and TRBJ2-7; 7 positions match TRBD1. This CDR3 region has 17 residues. CDR1 and CDR2 (germline): MNHEY, SVGAGI. V shed 0 bases and J 7 bases; nucleotides not matched to a gene: 15. In DNA, the CDR3 is TGTGCCAGCAGTTACTCGAAGTATGCACAGGGGAGAGATGAGCAGTACTTC. Encoded protein: CASSYSKYAQGRDEQYF.

This clonotype occurred a few times. The V call is TRBV29-1, the J call TRBJ2-1; 7 bases are shared with TRBD1. Germline CDR1 SQVTM, CDR2 ANQGSEA. The CDR3 length is 11 residues. V lost 3 bases to trimming and J lost 16 bases; unmatched junction nucleotides: 9. This CDR3 reads CSVEWRDREFF. In nucleotides, the CDR3 is TGCAGCGTTGAGTGGAGAGACAGGGAATTCTTC.

This clonotype was counted at least ten times. The chain recombines TRBV28 with TRBJ1-2; D gene uncertain. This CDR3 spans 13 amino acids. V was cut by 3 bases and J by 2 bases, with 7 bases left in between. Germline V gene data show CDR1 as MDHEN and CDR2 as SYDVKM. The CDR3 nucleotides are TGTGCCAGCAGTTTTCAGAGCAACTATGGCTACACCTTC. Its protein is CASSFQSNYGYTF.